This is a list of T cell receptor beta chains from one sample in a study of T cells in Graves' hyperthyroidism and ophthalmopathy. TCRdb reprocessed the multiplex PCR reads via MiXCR and lists one record per CDR3 protein. The profile shows fewer than 350,000 distinct CDR3 sequences, approximately 14% of them singletons. Input material: blood. These receptors originate from a woman aged 40 to 50 with Graves' hyperthyroidism. CDR3s include the opening cysteine and the closing phenylalanine or tryptophan. The order of the fields is D gene, J gene, clone size, V gene, CDR3 protein, CDR3 DNA. D genes are given only for firm matches. Part of the rows lack a size; the others show once, few, many or a class for expanded clones.

>TRBD1|TRBJ2-4|many|TRBV12-3/TRBV12-4
CASSPGQGSIQYF
TGTGCCAGCAGTCCGGGACAGGGTTCCATTCAGTACTTC
>.|TRBJ1-2|many|TRBV20-1
CSAIKGRDGYTF
TGCAGTGCTATCAAGGGGAGGGATGGCTACACCTTC
>.|TRBJ2-3|.|TRBV11-2
CASSYRQITDTQYF
TGTGCCAGCAGCTATCGGCAGATCACAGATACGCAGTATTTT
>.|TRBJ2-1|.|TRBV20-1
CSARQLKSNEQFF
TGCAGTGCTAGACAGCTAAAGTCCAATGAGCAGTTCTTC
>TRBD2|TRBJ2-7|many|TRBV7-8
CASSSEGLAGGYEQYF
TGTGCCAGCAGCTCTGAGGGACTAGCGGGAGGATACGAGCAGTACTTC
>.|TRBJ2-7|many|TRBV7-3
CANSLNGGGEQYF
TGTGCCAACAGCTTGAACGGGGGTGGCGAGCAGTACTTC
>TRBD1|TRBJ1-1|few|TRBV24-1
CATSDMGQKNTEAFF
TGTGCCACCAGTGACATGGGACAGAAGAACACTGAAGCTTTCTTT
>.|TRBJ2-3|many|TRBV29-1
CSVAPGARGDTQYF
TGCAGCGTGGCCCCGGGAGCGAGAGGAGATACGCAGTATTTT
>TRBD1|TRBJ2-7|.|TRBV28
CASSPTRTGSGEQYF
TGTGCCAGCAGTCCTACACGGACAGGGTCTGGCGAGCAGTACTTC
>.|TRBJ1-4|few|TRBV7-2
CASSRSGTNEKLFF
TGTGCCAGCAGCCGATCCGGGACCAATGAAAAACTGTTTTTT
>.|TRBJ2-4|.|TRBV6-6
CASSYFLDKINIQYF
TGTGCCAGCAGTTACTTCCTCGACAAGATAAACATTCAGTACTTC
>.|TRBJ1-3|.|TRBV7-7
CASSPIAGNTIYF
TGTGCTAGCAGCCCAATCGCTGGAAACACCATATATTTT
>TRBD2|TRBJ2-1|many|TRBV3-1
CASSQGTRGEQFF
TGTGCCAGCAGCCAAGGGACTAGAGGAGAGCAGTTCTTC
>.|TRBJ2-7|many|TRBV15
CATSSGGKNYEQYF
TGTGCCACCAGCAGTGGAGGGAAGAACTACGAGCAGTACTTC
>TRBD1|TRBJ1-6|.|TRBV10-3
CAIRGTGLDSPLHF
TGTGCCATCAGGGGGACAGGGCTGGATTCACCCCTCCACTTT
>.|TRBJ2-7|.|TRBV15
CATSSPRGASLYEQYF
TGTGCCACCAGCAGCCCTCGGGGCGCCTCGCTCTACGAGCAGTACTTC
>.|TRBJ2-1|few|TRBV5-1
CASSPMGGVNEQFF
TGCGCCAGCAGCCCCATGGGGGGAGTCAATGAGCAGTTCTTC
>TRBD1|TRBJ1-3|few|TRBV15
CATSRGTDSGNTIYF
TGTGCCACCAGCCGCGGGACAGACTCTGGAAACACCATATATTTT
>.|TRBJ2-5|many|TRBV18
CASSPPGPPGETQYF
TGTGCCAGCTCACCCCCAGGGCCGCCCGGGGAGACCCAGTACTTC
>.|TRBJ1-3|many|TRBV28
CASSSFYRKFGNTIYF
TGTGCCAGCAGTTCCTTCTACAGGAAATTCGGAAACACCATATATTTT
>TRBD2|TRBJ2-5|.|TRBV9
CASSVLGGEETQYF
TGTGCCAGCAGCGTACTCGGGGGGGAAGAGACCCAGTACTTC
>.|TRBJ2-7|few|TRBV4-2
CASSQGRVEQYF
TGTGCCAGCAGCCAGGGTCGGGTGGAGCAGTACTTC
>.|TRBJ1-1|.|TRBV13
CASSLGGSLNTEAFF
TGTGCCAGCAGCTTAGGGGGATCCCTGAACACTGAAGCTTTCTTT
>.|TRBJ2-3|many|TRBV20-1
CSALDATDTQYF
TGCAGTGCTTTGGACGCCACAGATACGCAGTATTTT
>TRBD2|TRBJ2-1|few|TRBV6-1
CASSENPGLALYEQFF
TGTGCCAGCAGTGAAAACCCCGGACTAGCTCTGTATGAGCAGTTCTTC
>TRBD2|TRBJ2-1|many|TRBV2
CASSETASGYNEQFF
TGTGCCAGCAGTGAAACGGCTAGCGGCTACAATGAGCAGTTCTTC
>.|TRBJ1-2|.|TRBV27
CASSRQNHYGYTF
TGTGCCAGCAGTAGACAGAATCACTATGGCTACACCTTC
>TRBD2|TRBJ2-1|few|TRBV27
CASSTRTSGKGGEQFF
TGTGCCAGCAGTACCAGGACTAGCGGGAAGGGAGGTGAGCAGTTCTTC
>.|TRBJ2-3|.|TRBV13
CASSPVRTEPTSTDTQYF
TGTGCCAGCAGCCCCGTGCGGACAGAACCAACTAGCACAGATACGCAGTATTTT
>.|TRBJ2-3|many|TRBV6-1
CASRGWGQTDTQYF
TGTGCCAGTCGTGGTTGGGGCCAGACAGATACGCAGTATTTT
>TRBD1|TRBJ2-5|many|TRBV15
CATSRNRGETQYF
TGTGCCACCAGCAGGAACAGGGGTGAGACCCAGTACTTC
>TRBD2|TRBJ2-7|many|TRBV2
CASIATSGRGYEQYF
TGTGCCAGCATTGCGACTAGCGGGAGGGGCTACGAGCAGTACTTC
>TRBD2|TRBJ2-5|.|TRBV11-2
CASSLDPSGTQYF
TGTGCCAGCAGCTTAGATCCTAGCGGGACCCAGTACTTC
>.|TRBJ1-3|few|TRBV5-4
CASSLFQGAGNTIYF
TGTGCCAGCAGCTTGTTTCAGGGAGCTGGAAACACCATATATTTT
>.|TRBJ2-5|many|TRBV12-3/TRBV12-4
CASSPTPETQYF
TGTGCCAGCAGTCCCACGCCCGAGACCCAGTACTTC
>.|TRBJ2-4|many|TRBV6-1
CASSEFIGSRIAKNIQYF
TGTGCCAGCAGTGAATTTATTGGGTCCCGGATAGCCAAAAACATTCAGTACTTC
>.|TRBJ1-5|many|TRBV5-1
CASSLLGLGQPQHF
TGCGCCAGCAGCTTGTTGGGCCTGGGTCAGCCCCAGCATTTT
>TRBD2|TRBJ2-4|.|TRBV12-3/TRBV12-4
CASSLGLAGDPKNIQYF
TGTGCCAGCAGTTTAGGACTAGCGGGAGATCCCAAAAACATTCAGTACTTC
>.|TRBJ2-5|many|TRBV7-9
CASSSPKGQETQYF
TGTGCCAGCAGCTCCCCGAAGGGCCAAGAGACCCAGTACTTC
>.|TRBJ2-7|.|TRBV5-1
CASSWMQGSYEQYF
TGCGCCAGCAGCTGGATGCAGGGGTCCTACGAGCAGTACTTC
>.|TRBJ2-3|many|TRBV11-2
CASSGVSTDTQYF
TGTGCCAGTTCGGGTGTCAGCACAGATACGCAGTATTTT
>.|TRBJ1-4|few|TRBV6-5
CTSSYNRQTDNEKLFF
TGTACCAGCAGTTATAATAGACAGACCGATAATGAAAAACTGTTTTTT
>.|TRBJ2-5|many|TRBV6-1
CASSEEGGKTQYF
TGTGCCAGCAGTGAAGAGGGAGGAAAGACCCAGTACTTC
>.|TRBJ2-5|many|TRBV20-1
CSARDRGWGQETQYF
TGCAGTGCTAGAGACCGAGGTTGGGGCCAAGAGACCCAGTACTTC
>TRBD1|TRBJ1-2|many|TRBV2
CASTTGEGDGYTF
TGTGCCAGCACCACAGGGGAAGGCGATGGCTACACCTTC
>.|TRBJ2-5|many|TRBV27
CASSPRRGGKETQYF
TGTGCCAGCAGTCCCCGCAGGGGAGGGAAAGAGACCCAGTACTTC
>.|TRBJ2-1|few|TRBV7-9
CASSASSMSNEQFF
TGTGCCAGCAGCGCGTCCTCTATGAGCAATGAGCAGTTCTTC
>.|TRBJ1-2|.|TRBV7-9
CASSLAGYSYTF
TGTGCCAGCAGCTTAGCAGGCTATAGCTACACCTTC
>TRBD2|TRBJ2-5|few|TRBV2
CASGGGEWNQETQYF
TGTGCCAGCGGTGGGGGGGAGTGGAACCAAGAGACCCAGTACTTC